This T cell receptor (beta chain) was documented in a study of post-analysis software for immune sequencing data. In the study overall: Secondary progressive, relapsing-remitting and progressive-relapsing multiple sclerosis were among the included disease courses.

The CDR3 consists of 13 residues. Per the germline V gene, CDR1 is SGHAT and CDR2 is FQNNGV. The V end was cut by 5 bases, the J end by 2 bases, with 10 bases between. Notes on this clonotype: The antigen is undetermined.

Presence of unique molecular identifiers characterized the TCR beta cDNA libraries. In TCRdb, the PCR reads were re-called with MiXCR into one record per CDR3 protein. There are a few hundred thousand distinct CDR3 sequences in the sample; around 40% occur only once, and 12% lies in the top ten. The study's findings and limits: Samples sharing a preparation batch grouped tightly together when assessed by F measure. Four or five TRBV segments, including TRBV5-6, TRBV5-1 and TRBV20-1, were more frequent in patients than controls.

The receptor was derived from a girl aged 5 to 17 with multiple sclerosis. Material for sequencing was blood. The genes are TRBV11-2 and TRBJ2-7; D gene unclear. CDR3 in DNA: TGTGCCAGCAGCACATCCTCTACCTACGAGCAGTACTTC. Protein product: CASSTSSTYEQYF.